The table lists the clone carrying this TCR beta chain with a few counts. Its matching antigen is unknown. V was pared by 11 bases and J by 2 bases, with 6 bases of the junction left unmatched. Looked up from germline, CDR1 is SGHVS and CDR2 is FQNEAQ. This CDR3 is 14 amino acids long. The sample originates from a study of T-cell memory formation after mild COVID-19. Findings and caveats of the study: Some responding clones appeared in pre-infection memory, suggesting cross-reactive memory joined. While clones contracting from day 15 to 85 were balanced between CD4 and CD8, later expanders leaned CD4+. Contracting CD4+ clones were located mainly in CM and EM, and CD8+ clones in EMRA.

A 5'RACE reaction primed in the constant segment made cDNA libraries of TCR alpha and TCR beta, and these carried sample barcodes and UMIs. TCRdb re-called the 5' RACE reads through MiXCR, storing one row per CDR3 protein. The sample carries a few hundred thousand distinct CDR3 sequences, roughly 19% recorded once. The sequencing input was PBMCs or a T cell subset sorted from them (not recorded which). The chain has TRBV7-8 and TRBJ2-2; 9 positions match TRBD2. This receptor was taken from a man in his late teens or twenties who had mild COVID-19 (a few samples of this study predate the infection). Cell type and time point are not known. CDR3 DNA sequence: TGTGCCTCGATAGCGGGGGCTAACACCGGGGAGCTGTTTTTT. Protein product: CASIAGANTGELFF. Combining the CDR3 with reference TRBV7-8 and TRBJ2-2 gives the whole variable domain GAGVSQSPRYKVAKRGQDVALRCDPISGHVSLFWYQQALGQGPEFLTYFQNEAQLDKSGLPSDRFFAERPEGSVSTLKIQRTQQEDSAVYLCASIAGANTGELFFGEGSRLTVL.